The 2 T cell receptor beta chains presented below share a single source sample, sequenced in a study of T cell changes during pregnancy in multiple sclerosis. The method was immunoSEQ multiplex PCR; TCRdb's version includes in-frame clones alone and lacks a portion of them. This table holds 85,000 to 110,000 clones, about 90% found once. The material was peripheral blood, obtained after pregnancy. The receptors originated from a female donor with multiple sclerosis, enrolled in a pregnancy study.

J is TRBJ1-4 and V is TRBV28, with D hard to call. V lost 4 bases and J lost 8, with 5 bases in between. Germline V gene lookup returns CDR1 MDHEN and CDR2 SYDVKM. The CDR3 totals 11 residues. In nucleotides, the CDR3 is TGTGCCAGCAGTTCTAGCGAAAAACTGTTTTTT. Its translation is CASSSSEKLFF.

The chain employs TRBV30 and TRBJ2-2; 11 bases match TRBD2. Germline-derived CDR1 and CDR2 are GTSNPN and SVGIG (reference sequence). The CDR3 runs 15 residues. The V and J ends lost 1 base and 5 bases, in that order; junction bases with no gene match: 3. The CDR3 region is CAWSGLAGGTGELFF. CDR3 coding DNA: TGTGCCTGGAGTGGGTTAGCGGGGGGGACCGGGGAGCTGTTTTTT.